The 28 T cell receptor beta chains below were found in one sample sequenced in a study of identifying expanded T cells in peripheral blood. Clones were read by immunoSEQ multiplex PCR, and TCRdb kept only the in-frame ones, dropping some. Altogether about 82,000 clones are present, approximately 90% being singletons, with the ten largest covering 7.3%. The sample taken for sequencing was blood. The source is a person aged 18-70 years in good health.

This clone occurred a few times. The rearrangement uses TRBV9 and TRBJ2-2; D is perhaps TRBD2 (5 bases). CDR1 and CDR2 (germline): SGDLS, YYNGEE. V was clipped by 5 bases and J by 2 bases, with 13 bases between them. The CDR3 loop spans 15 amino acids. Here the CDR3 reads CASSVTISNTGELFF. The CDR3 DNA follows: TGTGCCAGCAGTGTGACTATTTCTAACACCGGGGAGCTGTTTTTT.

This clone was picked up one time. The chain joins TRBV19 to TRBJ1-6; TRBD1 aligns across 8 bases. Germline V lookup: CDR1 LNHDA, CDR2 SQIVND (reference sequence). The ends lost 5 bases at V and 10 bases at J; junction bases unmatched: 4. CDR3 length: 13 residues. CDR3 residues: CASSGQGESPLHF. CDR3 coding DNA: TGTGCCAGTAGTGGACAGGGTGAGTCACCCCTCCACTTT.

The rearrangement joins TRBV7-9 to TRBJ1-1; D ambiguous. CDR1 is SEHNR and CDR2 is FQNEAQ in the germline V gene (reference sequence). The CDR3 is 14 residues long. Trimming cost V 1 base and J 1 base, with 7 bases left between them. The CDR3 DNA reads as TGTGCCAGCAGCTTAGTTAGGCAGAACACTGAAGCTTTCTTT. Translation gives CASSLVRQNTEAFF.

This clone was seen a handful of times. The chain employs TRBV5-1 and TRBJ1-6, with D possibly being TRBD1 (6 bases). The V and J ends lost 4 bases and 14 bases respectively, with 19 bases between them. The V gene's germline CDR1 is SGHRS and CDR2 YFSETQ. CDR3 length: 14 amino acids. CDR3 residues: CASSGQSSGETLHF. DNA for the CDR3: TGCGCCAGCAGCGGACAGTCCAGTGGGGAGACCCTCCACTTT.

The chain couples TRBV19 to TRBJ1-2, with 7 bases that match TRBD1. Germline CDR1 and CDR2: LNHDA and SQIVND (reference sequence). The CDR3 spans 13 residues. The V gene end was trimmed by 5 bases and the J gene end by 4 bases; junction bases not matched to a gene: 4. The CDR3 region has the DNA TGTGCCAGTAGTCCCGGGACAGTCTATGGCTACACCTTC. Its protein product is CASSPGTVYGYTF. Variable domain in full (rest from reference TRBV19 and TRBJ1-2): DGGITQSPKYLFRKEGQNVTLSCEQNLNHDAMYWYRQDPGQGLRLIYYSQIVNDFQKGDIAEGYSVSREKKESFPLTVTSAQKNPTAFYLCASSPGTVYGYTFGSGTRLTVV.

The chain joins TRBV6-5 to TRBJ2-7; TRBD1 aligns across 8 bases. Trimming cost V 6 bases and J 3 bases; bases outside gene matches: 4. The CDR3 has 13 residues. Germline V CDR1 and CDR2: MNHEY, SVGAGI. CDR3 coding DNA: TGTGCCAGCAGGCCGGGACAGGTCTACGAGCAGTACTTC. Its translation is CASRPGQVYEQYF.

This chain's CDR3 is CASSIGQQETQYF. CDR3 DNA sequence: TGTGCCAGTAGTATCGGGCAGCAAGAGACCCAGTACTTC. V and J are TRBV19 and TRBJ2-5; D ambiguous. The germline CDR1 and CDR2 sequences are LNHDA and SQIVND (reference sequence). V lost 3 bases and J lost 2, with 7 bases in between. CDR3 length: 13 amino acids.

V usage is TRBV27 and J usage is TRBJ1-2, with a weak D call TRBD1 (6 bases). The CDR3 runs 14 residues. V lost 5 bases and J 6 bases, leaving 16 bases between the germline ends. Germline loops: CDR1 MNHEY, CDR2 SMNVEV (reference sequence). This chain's CDR3 is CASSHRAGDNGYTF. CDR3 sequence (DNA): TGTGCCAGCAGTCATAGGGCAGGGGATAATGGCTACACCTTC.

The genes are TRBV11-3 and TRBJ2-5; the D gene is possibly TRBD2 (6 bases). Germline CDR1 and CDR2: SGHNT and YENEEA. V was cut by 0 bases and J by 2 bases, with 19 bases left in between. The CDR3 runs to 18 residues. The CDR3 loop is CASSLDLPEGGAQETQYF. The CDR3 DNA is TGTGCCAGCAGCTTAGACCTACCGGAGGGCGGGGCACAAGAGACCCAGTACTTC.

The chain recombines TRBV30 with TRBJ1-1; D uncertain. The germline V gene encodes CDR1 GTSNPN and CDR2 SVGIG (reference sequence). The CDR3 sequence is 12 residues long. V was clipped by 2 bases and J by 8 bases, with 12 bases between them. CDR3 loop: CAWSRGRVEAFF. The CDR3 coding sequence is TGTGCCTGGAGTAGAGGCCGGGTGGAAGCTTTCTTT.

Concerning this clone: Distinct nucleotide sequences in the sample also encode this CDR3. V is TRBV27 and J is TRBJ2-5, with 10 nucleotides matching TRBD1. The CDR3 length is 14 residues. The germline V gene has CDR1 MNHEY and CDR2 SMNVEV (reference sequence). The V gene end was trimmed by 5 bases and the J gene end by 5 bases; junction bases not matched to a gene: 5. The DNA for the CDR3 is TGTGCCAGCAGTCCGAGGACAGGGGGGGAGACCCAGTACTTC. It translates to CASSPRTGGETQYF.

The chain recombines TRBV19 with TRBJ1-2, with TRBD1 matching 8 bases. CDR3 length equals 12 residues. The V and J ends lost 7 bases and 7 bases, in that order; junction bases with no gene match: 5. From germline, CDR1 is LNHDA and CDR2 SQIVND (reference sequence). CDR3 residues: CASNHRGFGYTF. Written as DNA, the CDR3 is TGTGCCAGTAACCACAGGGGGTTTGGCTACACCTTC.

CDR3: CASSENRNEQFF. As DNA, the CDR3 is TGTGCCAGCAGTGAAAATAGAAATGAGCAGTTCTTC. The J gene is TRBJ2-1, the V gene TRBV6-1, with no clear D. V dropped 2 bases and J dropped 7 bases, with 6 bases sitting between them. Germline V gives CDR1 MNHNS, CDR2 SASEGT. The CDR3 loop spans 12 amino acids.

The chain is built from TRBV4-1 and TRBJ1-2; TRBD1 matches 8 bases. This CDR3 region has 16 residues. Per germline, CDR1 MGHRA and CDR2 YSYEKL. After removal of 4 bases from V and 3 bases from J, the junction contained 10 bases not matched to a gene. CDR3 coding DNA: TGCGCCAGCAGCCTCGACCCAGGGGGCGCGGACTATGGCTACACCTTC. This codes for CASSLDPGGADYGYTF.

The chain has TRBV5-1 and TRBJ2-1; the match to TRBD2 covers 9 bases. Trimming took 0 bases from V and 4 from J; bases not matched to a gene: 2. The CDR3 has 15 residues. Germline V CDR1 and CDR2: SGHRS, YFSETQ. The DNA for the CDR3 is TGCGCCAGCAGCTTGGCAGGACTAGCGTACAATGAGCAGTTCTTC. Protein sequence: CASSLAGLAYNEQFF.

The genes are TRBV6-1 and TRBJ1-2, with D perhaps matching TRBD1 (5 bases). The V and J ends lost 2 bases and 5 bases respectively, with 12 bases between them. Germline CDR1 MNHNS, CDR2 SASEGT. This CDR3 is 14 amino acids long. Here the CDR3 reads CASSETGQTYGYTF. CDR3 in DNA: TGTGCCAGCAGTGAAACGGGGCAGACTTATGGCTACACCTTC.

The CDR3, as DNA: TGTGCCAGCACACTAGCGGGAGCCCCCTCCTACGAGCAGTACTTC. Protein: CASTLAGAPSYEQYF. The chain is built from TRBV2 and TRBJ2-7; TRBD2 matches at 11 bases. V shed 7 bases and J 0 bases; nucleotides not matched to a gene: 5. The CDR3 totals 15 residues. Germline values: CDR1 SNHLY, CDR2 FYNNEI.

The chain links TRBV30 to TRBJ2-4; 8 nucleotides match TRBD2. Germline V gene sequence: CDR1 GTSNPN, CDR2 SVGIG (reference sequence). The ends lost 0 bases at V and 7 bases at J; junction bases unmatched: 5. CDR3 length equals 14 residues. For the CDR3, the DNA is TGTGCCTGGAGTGTAGGAGCGGGGGCCAACATTCAGTACTTC. It yields the protein CAWSVGAGANIQYF. Filled out from reference TRBV30 and TRBJ2-4, the complete variable domain reads SQTIHQWPATLVQPVGSPLSLECTVEGTSNPNLYWYRQAAGRGLQLLFYSVGIGQISSEVPQNLSASRPQDRQFILSSKKLLLSDSGFYLCAWSVGAGANIQYFGAGTRLSVL.

This chain uses TRBV7-2 with TRBJ1-6, with 7 bases matching TRBD1. From germline, CDR1 is SGHTA and CDR2 FQGNSA. This CDR3 region has 14 residues. V shed 5 bases and J 7 bases; nucleotides not matched to a gene: 5. The CDR3 loop is CASSLQGTNSPLHF. The CDR3 DNA reads as TGTGCCAGCAGCCTACAGGGGACCAATTCACCCCTCCACTTT. The full variable domain, its missing parts supplied by reference TRBV7-2 and TRBJ1-6, is GAGVSQSPSNKVTEKGKDVELRCDPISGHTALYWYRQSLGQGLEFLIYFQGNSAPDKSGLPSDRFSAERTGGSVSTLTIQRTQQEDSAVYLCASSLQGTNSPLHFGNGTRLTVT.

In its sample, this clone was seen once. The gene calls are TRBV18 and TRBJ2-7; D uncertain. The CDR3 has 13 residues. Germline CDR1 and CDR2: KGHSH and LQKENI. V lost 3 bases and J lost 6, with 12 bases in between. The CDR3 DNA reads as TGTGCCAGCTCACCTGGGCCTGGGGTCGAGCAGTACTTC. This sequence encodes CASSPGPGVEQYF. Full variable domain (missing parts from reference TRBV18 and TRBJ2-7): NAGVMQNPRHLVRRRGQEARLRCSPMKGHSHVYWYRQLPEEGLKFMVYLQKENIIDESGMPKERFSAEFPKEGPSILRIQQVVRGDSAAYFCASSPGPGVEQYFGPGTRLTVT.

Concerning this clone: The sample holds other DNA sequences that translate to the same CDR3. The chain joins TRBV20-1 to TRBJ2-5; D is unresolved. CDR3 size: 11 residues. From germline, CDR1 is DFQATT and CDR2 SNEGSKA (reference sequence). The V and J ends lost 2 bases and 5 bases respectively, with 6 bases between them. The CDR3 DNA reads TGCAGTGCTAGATCTCAGGAGACCCAGTACTTC. Encoded protein: CSARSQETQYF.

The chain is built from TRBV7-7 and TRBJ2-5; 9 bases map to TRBD1. The CDR3 consists of 13 residues. The germline CDR1 and CDR2 sequences are SSHAT and FNYEAQ (reference sequence). The V gene end was trimmed by 0 bases and the J gene end by 8 bases; junction bases not matched to a gene: 1. CDR3 DNA sequence: TGTGCCAGCAGCTTAGCGGGACAGGGTACCCAGTACTTC. This gives the protein CASSLAGQGTQYF.

The chain joins TRBV30 to TRBJ2-1, with 7 nucleotides matching TRBD2. The junction had 16 bases not matched to a gene; V was cut back by 0 bases and J by 8 bases. The CDR3 runs 17 residues. Germline values: CDR1 GTSNPN, CDR2 SVGIG (reference sequence). CDR3 in amino acids: CAWSVGGASGHGDEQFF. CDR3 nucleotides: TGTGCCTGGAGTGTAGGTGGGGCTAGCGGACATGGGGATGAGCAGTTCTTC.

This clone was detected only once. The chain couples TRBV19 to TRBJ1-5; TRBD1 matches 7 bases. CDR1 LNHDA and CDR2 SQIVND come from the germline V gene (reference sequence). J lost 3 bases, V lost 5 bases, and 7 bases had no gene match. The length of the CDR3 is 15 residues. The CDR3 loop reads CASSLTTGYNQPQHF. CDR3 nucleotide sequence: TGTGCCAGTAGTCTCACGACAGGGTACAATCAGCCCCAGCATTTT.

Concerning this clone itself: At the DNA level, this CDR3 is encoded by other sequences in the same sample as well. The chain links TRBV5-4 to TRBJ1-1; the D gene is possibly TRBD1 (6 bases). The CDR3 totals 15 residues. Germline CDR1 reads SGHNT; CDR2 reads YYREEE (reference sequence). The germline V and J ends were trimmed by 4 bases and 5 bases, with 18 bases remaining between them. CDR3 nucleotides: TGTGCCAGCAGCCCCAGGGGCAGGGTGGGAACTGAAGCTTTCTTT. This sequence encodes CASSPRGRVGTEAFF.

The chain combines TRBV30 with TRBJ2-5; D tentatively fits TRBD1 or TRBD2 (5 bases each). V dropped 1 base and J dropped 5 bases, with 14 bases sitting between them. CDR1 GTSNPN and CDR2 SVGIG come from the germline V gene (reference sequence). CDR3 length: 14 amino acids. CDR3 loop: CAWSETTRGETQYF. As DNA, the CDR3 is TGTGCCTGGAGTGAAACTACGAGGGGTGAGACCCAGTACTTC.

This chain joins TRBV6-5 and TRBJ1-1; 7 nucleotides line up with TRBD1. Germline V lookup: CDR1 MNHEY, CDR2 SVGAGI. CDR3 length equals 15 residues. Trimming at V came to 8 bases and at J to 0 bases, leaving 9 bases not matched to a gene. The CDR3 region is CASSRAGQMNTEAFF. The CDR3 nucleotides read TGTGCCAGCTCGAGAGCGGGACAGATGAACACTGAAGCTTTCTTT.

The CDR3 DNA reads as TGTGCCAGCAGCCCTCACGGGGGGAACACCGGGGAGCTGTTTTTT. It yields the protein CASSPHGGNTGELFF. V gene TRBV5-4 combines with J gene TRBJ2-2, with D possibly TRBD2 on 6 matching bases. The CDR3 loop spans 15 amino acids. The V gene's germline CDR1 is SGHNT and CDR2 YYREEE (reference sequence). With 4 bases removed from V and 1 base from J, the gap between germline ends came to 11 bases.